These 18 T cell receptor beta chains originate from one sample sequenced in a study of technical replicates of blood from a few donors. The repertoire was sequenced with immunoSEQ multiplex PCR; TCRdb's copy has only in-frame clones and lacks some. The sample includes about 74,000 clones, 75% to 90% of them seen just once. What was sequenced was PBMCs. The receptor source for this set is a human donor in good health. Some clones in this sample may be carry-over from other donors' samples.

This clone was picked up a small number of times. The chain carries TRBV5-1 and TRBJ2-7; TRBD1 matches at 10 bases. The germline CDR1 and CDR2 sequences are SGHRS and YFSETQ. This CDR3 has 13 residues. Unmatched junction bases numbered 8, after V lost 8 bases and J lost 6 bases. The CDR3 protein is CASGGGTGVEQYF. In nucleotides, the CDR3 is TGCGCCAGTGGCGGAGGGACAGGGGTCGAGCAGTACTTC.

The chain combines TRBV29-1 with TRBJ2-1; weak D call: TRBD2 (5 bases). Germline V gives CDR1 SQVTM, CDR2 ANQGSEA. This CDR3 has 15 amino acids. V lost 7 bases, J lost 2 bases, and 18 bases lay in between. The CDR3 is CSGHEDFHTYNEQFF. In DNA, the CDR3 is TGCAGCGGCCACGAGGACTTCCACACCTACAATGAGCAGTTCTTC.

J is TRBJ2-1 and V is TRBV4-2; 8 positions agree with TRBD2. The CDR3 sequence is 15 residues long. The germline V gene encodes CDR1 LGHNA and CDR2 YNFKEQ. The V gene end was trimmed by 1 base and the J gene end by 7 bases; junction bases not matched to a gene: 6. Here the CDR3 DNA reads TGTGCCAGCAGCCAAGTCGGGAGGGCCTCTAATGAGCAGTTCTTC. It is translated as CASSQVGRASNEQFF.

This clone was recorded a few times. V and J are TRBV9 and TRBJ1-1; 7 bases fit TRBD1. This CDR3 region has 14 residues. The V gene's germline CDR1 is SGDLS and CDR2 YYNGEE. Losses at the gene ends were 4 bases for V and 5 bases for J; bases not matched to a gene: 8. The CDR3 protein is CASSKGTANTEAFF. The CDR3 DNA is TGTGCCAGCAGCAAAGGGACAGCAAATACTGAAGCTTTCTTT.

The V and J genes are TRBV15 and TRBJ2-2; 7 bases fit TRBD1. Germline V gene sequence: CDR1 LNHNV, CDR2 YYDKDF (reference sequence). The CDR3 sequence is 14 residues long. Trimming took 4 bases from V and 3 from J; bases not matched to a gene: 2. The CDR3 DNA is TGTGCCACCAGCACTGGGACAGACACCGGGGAGCTGTTTTTT. Translation: CATSTGTDTGELFF.

In its sample, this clone was seen once. The chain is built from TRBV14 and TRBJ2-1, with TRBD2 matching 13 bases. Per the germline V gene, CDR1 is SGHDN and CDR2 is FVKESK. Trimming took 4 bases from V and 1 from J; bases not matched to a gene: 4. The CDR3 sequence is 17 residues long. The CDR3 sequence: CASSRTSGSISYNEQFF. The CDR3 bases are TGTGCCAGCAGCCGGACTAGCGGGAGTATATCCTACAATGAGCAGTTCTTC.

The chain combines TRBV19 with TRBJ1-1, with a weak D call TRBD1 (5 bases). This CDR3 region has 15 residues. In germline, CDR1 is LNHDA, CDR2 SQIVND (reference sequence). V was clipped by 5 bases and J by 1 base, with 14 bases between them. CDR3 sequence reads: CASSPREDWNTEAFF. CDR3 DNA sequence: TGTGCCAGTAGTCCCAGGGAGGATTGGAACACTGAAGCTTTCTTT.

This clone was recorded only once. The chain couples TRBV28 to TRBJ2-7; 11 bases are shared with TRBD1. This CDR3 has 16 residues. Germline V gives CDR1 MDHEN, CDR2 SYDVKM. J was trimmed by 4 bases and V by 8 bases; bases with no gene match: 13. Written as DNA, the CDR3 is TGTGCCAGCGGCGGAGGAGGGGGACAGGGGGTGTACGAGCAGTACTTC. Translation gives CASGGGGGQGVYEQYF.

V gene TRBV30 combines with J gene TRBJ2-1; D remains ambiguous. CDR1 and CDR2 (germline): GTSNPN, SVGIG (reference sequence). This CDR3 is built from 13 residues. V was pared by 5 bases and J by 5 bases, with 13 bases between. As DNA, the CDR3 is TGTGCCTGGGGTGCACTCCGGGACAATGAGCAGTTCTTC. Protein sequence: CAWGALRDNEQFF.

This chain uses TRBV27 with TRBJ2-3; weak D call: TRBD2 (5 bases). The CDR3 sequence is 15 residues long. CDR1 is MNHEY and CDR2 is SMNVEV in the germline V gene (reference sequence). V lost 10 bases to trimming and J lost 6 bases, with 23 bases between them. The DNA for the CDR3 is TGTGCCACCGCGGGCCAGATCCGTAACTCCGATACGCAGTATTTT. Amino acids: CATAGQIRNSDTQYF.

The genes are TRBV5-1 and TRBJ2-5; 9 nucleotides align to TRBD2. With 0 bases clipped from V and 5 bases from J, the junction kept 5 bases outside the gene matches. Germline V CDR1 and CDR2: SGHRS, YFSETQ. CDR3 length: 15 amino acids. The DNA for the CDR3 is TGCGCCAGCAGCTTGGGTGGCGGGGGGGCTGAGACCCAGTACTTC. Protein sequence: CASSLGGGGAETQYF.

This clone was picked up a small number of times. This chain connects TRBV7-9 to TRBJ2-2; D may be TRBD1 (6 bases). CDR3 length: 13 residues. Germline V gene sequence: CDR1 SEHNR, CDR2 FQNEAQ (reference sequence). The V end was cut by 5 bases, the J end by 4 bases, with 8 bases between. In DNA form, the CDR3 reads TGTGCCAGCAGCCCACAGGGCACCGGGGAGCTGTTTTTT. This translates into CASSPQGTGELFF.

The chain uses TRBV6-6 and TRBJ1-2, with D uncertain. This CDR3 contains 15 residues. Per the germline V gene, CDR1 is MNHNY and CDR2 is SVGAGI (reference sequence). The V end was cut by 8 bases, the J end by 4 bases, with 20 bases between. The CDR3 nucleotides are TGTGCCAGCCACCCGGTAGGCGGAGCCTTCTATGGCTACACCTTC. Translation gives CASHPVGGAFYGYTF.

This clone has a handful of counts. J is TRBJ2-7 and V is TRBV5-3; TRBD1 matches at 9 bases. TRBV5-3 is assigned to the ORF class and has an uncertain function. J lost 2 bases, V lost 0 bases, and 9 bases had no gene match. The CDR3 totals 17 residues. CDR3 sequence (DNA): TGTGCCAGAAGCTTGGGAGGAAGGACAGGGGACCCCTACGAGCAGTACTTC. Translated: CARSLGGRTGDPYEQYF.

V gene TRBV18 combines with J gene TRBJ2-2; TRBD2 matches at 12 bases. Germline values: CDR1 KGHSH, CDR2 LQKENI. CDR3 length: 19 amino acids. V lost 3 bases, J lost 4 bases, and 12 bases stayed unmatched. The CDR3 DNA follows: TGTGCCAGCTCACCCCTGTCCGACCCGGGACTAGCGGGCACCGGGGAGCTGTTTTTT. Protein: CASSPLSDPGLAGTGELFF.

Written as DNA, the CDR3 is TGTGCCAGCAGCCAGGGTTTAGGGGAGCAGTTCTTC. Translating gives CASSQGLGEQFF. The J gene is TRBJ2-1, the V gene TRBV13; D may be TRBD1 (5 bases). This CDR3 is 12 amino acids long. CDR1 is PRHDT, CDR2 FYEKMQ, per germline (reference sequence). V gave up 5 bases and J gave up 10 bases, with 12 bases separating them.

V gene TRBV7-9 combines with J gene TRBJ2-1; 8 nucleotides line up with TRBD1. CDR1 is SEHNR, CDR2 FQNEAQ, per germline (reference sequence). This CDR3 spans 17 amino acids. V shed 4 bases, J shed 1 base, and the junction held 9 bases outside the gene matches. DNA for the CDR3: TGTGCCAGCAGCTCCGGACAGGGAAGGGGGTCCTACAATGAGCAGTTCTTC. Translated, it gives CASSSGQGRGSYNEQFF.

The chain joins TRBV25-1 to TRBJ2-7, with D possibly matching TRBD2 (5 bases). Germline lookup yields CDR1 MGHDK and CDR2 SYGVNS. The CDR3 has 11 residues. V lost 6 bases and J lost 2, with 5 bases in between. In nucleotides, the CDR3 is TGTGCCAGCAGGGGAGCCTACGAGCAGTACTTC. This codes for CASRGAYEQYF.